The 28 T cell receptor beta chains below come from one sample, sequenced in a study of tissue T cells after allogeneic stem cell transplantation (dated 2022 in TCRdb). The time point tag for this specimen amounts to: human tissue collected at research (rapid) autopsy. Library prep was done by the immunoSEQ multiplex PCR assay. In TCRdb, the immuneACCESS table is reduced to in-frame sequences with V and J assigned. These tables do not hold every clone; where another copy was compared, an unresolved V gene accounts for under half, and the others remain unexplained. The table for this sample lists about 3,300 clones; 70% of them were counted only once. The ten most abundant clones make up around 15% of the sample. Sequencing was performed on tissue from the right colon, taken at autopsy. The receptors were gathered from a male donor aged 60 or over with lung cancer.

The rearrangement joins TRBV5-1 to TRBJ1-3; D is unclear. The CDR3 has 14 residues. The germline V and J ends were trimmed by 4 bases and 8 bases, with 16 bases remaining between them. Germline values: CDR1 SGHRS, CDR2 YFSETQ. DNA for the CDR3: TGCGCCAGCAGCGTGGACTCCGGCGGAGACACCATATATTTT. Residues: CASSVDSGGDTIYF.

In DNA form, the CDR3 reads TGTGCCAGCAGCGTAGTAGAGGATCCGCTCCACGAGCAGTACTTC. It encodes CASSVVEDPLHEQYF. The chain employs TRBV9 and TRBJ2-7; no definite D call. The length of the CDR3 is 15 residues. The germline gives CDR1 SGDLS, CDR2 YYNGEE. V was trimmed by 0 bases and J by 5 bases, leaving 15 bases between them.

The chain couples TRBV7-8 to TRBJ1-4; possibly TRBD1 for D (5 bases). The germline V and J ends were trimmed by 3 bases and 0 bases, with 5 bases remaining between them. This CDR3 is built from 14 residues. The germline CDR1 and CDR2 sequences are SGHVS and FQNEAQ. The CDR3 spells CASSLTATNEKLFF. The CDR3 DNA sequence: TGTGCCAGCAGCTTGACAGCAACTAATGAAAAACTGTTTTTT.

In its sample, this clone was seen a few times. V usage is TRBV24-1 and J usage is TRBJ2-3; perhaps TRBD2 as D (5 bases). This CDR3 region has 13 residues. Germline-derived CDR1 and CDR2 are KGHDR and SFDVKD. V shed 4 bases and J shed 5 bases, with 9 bases lying between them. The CDR3 coding sequence is TGTGCCACCAGTGACTTACTAGAAGATACGCAGTATTTT. It is translated as CATSDLLEDTQYF.

The V gene is TRBV7-6, the J gene TRBJ2-5, with 9 bases aligning to TRBD2. This CDR3 has 15 amino acids. Germline values: CDR1 SGHVS, CDR2 FNYEAQ. V was pared by 1 base and J by 4 bases, with 4 bases of the junction left unmatched. CDR3 residues: CASSLGRGGRETQYF. The CDR3 nucleotides read TGTGCCAGCAGCTTAGGGCGGGGGGGCCGAGAGACCCAGTACTTC. The full variable domain, with the rest looked up from reference TRBV7-6 and TRBJ2-5, is GAGVSQSPRYKVTKRGQDVALRCDPISGHVSLYWYRQALGQGPEFLTYFNYEAQQDKSGLPNDRFSAERPEGSISTLTIQRTEQRDSAMYRCASSLGRGGRETQYFGPGTRLLVL.

The chain joins TRBV7-2 to TRBJ1-6; D is perhaps TRBD1 (5 bases). V was clipped by 5 bases and J by 7 bases, with 12 bases between them. The CDR3 runs to 14 residues. Germline V gene sequence: CDR1 SGHTA, CDR2 FQGNSA. This CDR3 reads CASSIDSANSPLHF. CDR3 DNA: TGTGCCAGCAGCATCGACAGTGCGAATTCACCCCTCCACTTT.

V usage is TRBV15 and J usage is TRBJ1-5; no definite D call. The CDR3 extends over 15 amino acids. Germline V gene data show CDR1 as LNHNV and CDR2 as YYDKDF (reference sequence). V lost 3 bases and J lost 2, with 11 bases in between. CDR3 region: CATSSLGNGNQPQHF. In DNA form, the CDR3 reads TGTGCCACCAGCAGTCTAGGGAATGGCAATCAGCCCCAGCATTTT.

The V and J genes are TRBV6-2 or TRBV6-3 and TRBJ1-5; D uncertain. CDR1 is MNHEY, CDR2 SVGEGT, per germline. The CDR3 spans 13 residues. V lost 6 bases and J lost 9, with 15 bases in between. The DNA of the CDR3 is TGTGCCAGCAGCCACCTCCAGCGGGGGCCCCAGCATTTT. Amino acids: CASSHLQRGPQHF.

The chain employs TRBV5-1 and TRBJ2-3; maybe TRBD1 (5 bases). CDR3 length: 15 amino acids. V was trimmed by 6 bases and J by 3 bases, leaving 17 bases between them. Germline CDR1 is SGHRS and CDR2 is YFSETQ. The CDR3 DNA reads as TGCGCCAGCACCGAATTAGGGGATTGGACAGATACGCAGTATTTT. Protein: CASTELGDWTDTQYF.

The rearrangement uses TRBV5-4 and TRBJ2-5; 8 bases fit TRBD1. The CDR3 runs to 14 residues. Unmatched junction bases numbered 3, after V lost 2 bases and J lost 3 bases. Germline CDR1 SGHNT, CDR2 YYREEE (reference sequence). The CDR3, as DNA: TGTGCCAGCAGCTTCGGGACAGGAGAAGAGACCCAGTACTTC. Translated, it gives CASSFGTGEETQYF.

The sample holds a few counts of this clone. The rearrangement uses TRBV6-2 or TRBV6-3 and TRBJ1-5, with 10 bases identical to TRBD1. V was pared by 0 bases and J by 0 bases, with 11 bases of the junction left unmatched. Germline V gene data show CDR1 as MNHEY and CDR2 as SVGEGT. CDR3 length: 20 amino acids. CDR3 residues: CASSYSGQGKGGYSNQPQHF. DNA for the CDR3: TGTGCCAGCAGTTACTCGGGACAGGGGAAGGGGGGCTATAGCAATCAGCCCCAGCATTTT.

CDR3 residues: CASSFSRGNTEAFF. In nucleotides, the CDR3 is TGTGCCAGCAGCTTTAGCCGCGGGAACACTGAAGCTTTCTTT. The chain recombines TRBV7-2 with TRBJ1-1; D not resolved. Germline V CDR1 and CDR2: SGHTA, FQGNSA. Trimming left V 3 bases short and J 1 base short, with 9 bases between. This CDR3 contains 14 residues.

This chain links TRBV2 with TRBJ2-5, with TRBD1 matching 9 bases. The V and J ends lost 6 bases and 7 bases, in that order; junction bases with no gene match: 12. The CDR3 is 15 amino acids. The germline V gene has CDR1 SNHLY and CDR2 FYNNEI. The CDR3 reads CASRDQDRGRGTQYF. CDR3 coding DNA: TGTGCCAGCAGGGACCAGGACAGGGGACGGGGGACCCAGTACTTC.

This chain links TRBV28 with TRBJ1-2, with no clear D. V lost 7 bases and J 4 bases, leaving 7 bases between the germline ends. The CDR3 spans 11 residues. The germline gives CDR1 MDHEN, CDR2 SYDVKM. CDR3 DNA sequence: TGTGCCAGCAAACAGCCCTATGGCTACACCTTC. Translated, it gives CASKQPYGYTF.

V usage is TRBV5-1 and J usage is TRBJ2-1; D is uncertain. V shed 5 bases and J shed 3 bases, with 6 bases lying between them. The CDR3 length is 12 residues. Per the germline V gene, CDR1 is SGHRS and CDR2 is YFSETQ. CDR3 DNA: TGCGCCAGCAGTAACAGCTACAATGAGCAGTTCTTC. Translating it yields CASSNSYNEQFF.

The chain recombines TRBV5-1 with TRBJ2-5; 11 bases are shared with TRBD2. CDR1 SGHRS and CDR2 YFSETQ come from the germline V gene. The CDR3 runs to 16 residues. Trimming cost V 0 bases and J 5 bases; bases outside gene matches: 6. CDR3 DNA sequence: TGCGCCAGCAGCTTGGGTAGCGGGGGGGCCACGGAGACCCAGTACTTC. Amino acid sequence: CASSLGSGGATETQYF.

This clone was recorded a few times. The chain combines TRBV12-3 or TRBV12-4 with TRBJ1-2, with D possibly being TRBD1 (5 bases). The CDR3 is made up of 13 amino acids. The ends were cut back, 5 bases at V and 4 bases at J, with 11 bases in the middle. The DNA of the CDR3 is TGTGCCAGCAGTCCGGGGGGACCCTATGGCTACACCTTC. Residues: CASSPGGPYGYTF.

J is TRBJ2-5 and V is TRBV7-9; maybe TRBD1 (6 bases). The V gene lost 3 bases and the J gene lost 3 bases, with 8 bases spanning the gap. The CDR3 loop spans 13 amino acids. Per the germline V gene, CDR1 is SEHNR and CDR2 is FQNEAQ (reference sequence). The CDR3 coding sequence is TGTGCCAGCAGCTTTGGACAGAAAGAGACCCAGTACTTC. Its translation: CASSFGQKETQYF. Together with reference TRBV7-9 and TRBJ2-5, the CDR3 gives the full variable domain: DTGVSQNPRHKITKRGQNVTFRCDPISEHNRLYWYRQTLGQGPEFLTYFQNEAQLEKSRLLSDRFSAERPKGSFSTLEIQRTEQGDSAMYLCASSFGQKETQYFGPGTRLLVL.

This rearrangement joins TRBV29-1 to TRBJ1-1; no definite D call. There are 13 residues in the CDR3. V was shortened by 7 bases and J by 0 bases, with 12 bases between the two germline ends. Germline CDR1 SQVTM, CDR2 ANQGSEA. The CDR3 loop reads CSGSTEMNTEAFF. CDR3 sequence (DNA): TGCAGCGGATCAACGGAAATGAACACTGAAGCTTTCTTT.

Comment on this clone: The junction does not match germline at one end; this may be a read error. The chain joins TRBV9 to TRBJ2-7; TRBD2 agrees at 9 bases. CDR3 length: 15 residues. The germline CDR1 and CDR2 sequences are SGDLS and YYNGEE. CDR3 coding DNA: TGTGCCAGCAGCGTCGAGGGGACTAGCTCCAACGAGCAGTACTTC. Amino acids: CASSVEGTSSNEQYF.

This clone has a single count. This sequence joins TRBV4-1 and TRBJ1-2; tentatively, D is TRBD1 (5 bases). Germline V gives CDR1 MGHRA, CDR2 YSYEKL. The length of the CDR3 is 15 residues. The V gene lost 0 bases and the J gene lost 5 bases, with 13 bases spanning the gap. The CDR3: CASSQDSSGGYGYTF. The DNA for the CDR3 is TGCGCCAGCAGCCAAGACTCCTCGGGGGGGTATGGCTACACCTTC.

This chain connects TRBV4-3 to TRBJ1-2, with a possible D match to TRBD1 (6 bases). Between the trimmed V and J ends, which lost 4 bases and 4 bases, there was a span of 19 bases. This CDR3 contains 16 residues. The V gene's germline CDR1 is LGHNA and CDR2 YSLEER. This CDR3 reads CASSPTPETGIYGYTF. The CDR3 coding sequence is TGCGCCAGCAGCCCTACACCCGAGACAGGAATCTATGGCTACACCTTC.

This clone was observed a handful of times. The rearrangement uses TRBV24-1 and TRBJ2-1; the D gene is possibly TRBD2 (6 bases). This CDR3 region has 13 residues. V lost 4 bases to trimming and J lost 8 bases, with 11 bases between them. Germline assignment: CDR1 KGHDR and CDR2 SFDVKD. The CDR3 DNA sequence: TGTGCCACCAGTGAACCAGGACTACATGAGCAGTTCTTC. As protein: CATSEPGLHEQFF.

This rearrangement joins TRBV4-3 to TRBJ2-5, with D hard to call. Germline values: CDR1 LGHNA, CDR2 YSLEER. The CDR3 runs 13 residues. The V and J ends lost 4 bases and 5 bases respectively, with 11 bases between them. CDR3 region: CASSPNQWETQYF. CDR3 bases: TGCGCCAGCAGCCCAAATCAGTGGGAGACCCAGTACTTC.

By share, this clone ranks as large. The chain recombines TRBV7-9 with TRBJ1-6; no firm D call. V lost 10 bases to trimming and J lost 6 bases, with 19 bases between them. Germline V gene lookup returns CDR1 SEHNR and CDR2 FQNEAQ (reference sequence). The CDR3 is 15 residues long. CDR3 nucleotide sequence: TGTGCCACCTCTTCCGGCTCCGGGAGTAATTCACCCCTCCACTTT. Its translation is CATSSGSGSNSPLHF.

V and J are TRBV4-3 and TRBJ2-6; 7 nucleotides align to TRBD1. The CDR3 spans 14 residues. V gave up 3 bases and J gave up 7 bases; unmatched junction bases: 3. Germline V gives CDR1 LGHNA, CDR2 YSLEER. CDR3 coding DNA: TGCGCCAGCAGCCAGTACAGGGGAGCCAACGTCCTGACTTTC. It specifies CASSQYRGANVLTF.

This chain joins TRBV5-1 and TRBJ2-3; D remains unclear. Germline CDR1 SGHRS, CDR2 YFSETQ. The V gene lost 1 base and the J gene lost 6 bases, with 6 bases spanning the gap. The CDR3 length is 12 residues. The CDR3 sequence is CASSLSDDTQYF. DNA for the CDR3: TGCGCCAGCAGCTTGTCCGACGATACGCAGTATTTT.

This clone was seen only a few times. This chain links TRBV7-6 with TRBJ2-1, with 7 bases aligning to TRBD1. The germline V gene has CDR1 SGHVS and CDR2 FNYEAQ. V lost 4 bases and J lost 1; bases outside the gene matches: 7. The CDR3 runs to 16 residues. Written as DNA, the CDR3 is TGTGCCAGCAGCTCCGGGACAGCAATTTCCTACAATGAGCAGTTCTTC. It yields the protein CASSSGTAISYNEQFF.